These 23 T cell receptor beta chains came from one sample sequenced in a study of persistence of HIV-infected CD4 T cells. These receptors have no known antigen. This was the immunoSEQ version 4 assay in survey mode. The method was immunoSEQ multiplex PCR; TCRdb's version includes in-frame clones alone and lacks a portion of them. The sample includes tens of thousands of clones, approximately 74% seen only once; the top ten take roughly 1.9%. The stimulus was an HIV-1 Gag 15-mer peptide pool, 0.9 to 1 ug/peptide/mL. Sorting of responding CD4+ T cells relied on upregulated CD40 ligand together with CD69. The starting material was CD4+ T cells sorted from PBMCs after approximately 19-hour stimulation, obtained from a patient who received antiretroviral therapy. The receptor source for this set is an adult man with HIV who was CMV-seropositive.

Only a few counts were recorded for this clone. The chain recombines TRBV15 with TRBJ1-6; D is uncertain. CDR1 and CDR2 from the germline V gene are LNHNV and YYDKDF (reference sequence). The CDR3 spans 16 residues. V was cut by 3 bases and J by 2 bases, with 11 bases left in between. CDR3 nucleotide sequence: TGTGCCACCAGCAGGGGCGGACGCACCTATAATTCACCCCTCCACTTT. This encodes CATSRGGRTYNSPLHF.

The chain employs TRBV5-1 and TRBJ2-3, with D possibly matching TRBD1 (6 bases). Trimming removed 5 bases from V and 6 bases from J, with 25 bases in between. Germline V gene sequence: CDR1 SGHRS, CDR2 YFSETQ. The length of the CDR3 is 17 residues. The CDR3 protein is CASSSSLGYRTADTQYF. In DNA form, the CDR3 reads TGCGCCAGCAGTAGTTCTTTGGGTTACAGGACAGCGGATACGCAGTATTTT.

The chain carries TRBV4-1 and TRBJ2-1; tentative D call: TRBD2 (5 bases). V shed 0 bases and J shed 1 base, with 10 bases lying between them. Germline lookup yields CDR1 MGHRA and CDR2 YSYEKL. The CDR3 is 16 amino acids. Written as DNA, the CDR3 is TGCGCCAGCAGCCAAGATGTGAGGGTGTCCTACAATGAGCAGTTCTTC. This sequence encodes CASSQDVRVSYNEQFF.

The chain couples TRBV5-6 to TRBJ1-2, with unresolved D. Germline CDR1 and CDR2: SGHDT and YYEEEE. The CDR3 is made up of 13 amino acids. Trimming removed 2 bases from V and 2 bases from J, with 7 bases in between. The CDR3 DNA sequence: TGTGCCAGCAGCTTCCTGGGCAACTATGGCTACACCTTC. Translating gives CASSFLGNYGYTF.

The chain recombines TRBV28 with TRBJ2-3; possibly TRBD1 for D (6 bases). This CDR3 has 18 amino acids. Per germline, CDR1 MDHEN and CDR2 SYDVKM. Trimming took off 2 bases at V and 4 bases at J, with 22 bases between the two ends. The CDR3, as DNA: TGTGCCAGCAGTTTAAGGGACATTTGGCTGTTAAGGGCAGATACGCAGTATTTT. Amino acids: CASSLRDIWLLRADTQYF.

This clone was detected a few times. Here the CDR3 reads CASSSRGLPPLHF. The CDR3 DNA reads as TGTGCCAGCAGTTCACGGGGTTTGCCACCCCTCCACTTT. The J gene is TRBJ1-6, the V gene TRBV12-3 or TRBV12-4; D is unclear. The ends were cut back, 4 bases at V and 11 bases at J, with 12 bases in the middle. The CDR3 runs to 13 residues.

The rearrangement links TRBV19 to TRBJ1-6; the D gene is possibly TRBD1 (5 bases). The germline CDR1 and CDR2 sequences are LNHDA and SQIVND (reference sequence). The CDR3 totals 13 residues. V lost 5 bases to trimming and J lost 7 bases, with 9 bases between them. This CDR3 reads CASSARGNSPLHF. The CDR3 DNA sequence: TGTGCCAGTAGTGCCCGGGGGAATTCACCCCTCCACTTT.

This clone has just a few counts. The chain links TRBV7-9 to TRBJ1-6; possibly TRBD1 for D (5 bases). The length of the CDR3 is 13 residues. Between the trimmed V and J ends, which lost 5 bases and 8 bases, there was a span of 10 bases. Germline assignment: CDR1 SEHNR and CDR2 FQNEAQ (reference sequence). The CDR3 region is CASSRQGDSPLHF. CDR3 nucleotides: TGTGCCAGCAGCCGCCAAGGGGATTCACCCCTCCACTTT.

This CDR3 is CASSSAGTGGYNEQFF. The CDR3 DNA is TGTGCCAGCTCATCAGCCGGGACAGGGGGTTACAATGAGCAGTTCTTC. This chain connects TRBV18 to TRBJ2-1; 11 bases align to TRBD1. V lost 5 bases to trimming and J lost 4 bases; unmatched junction nucleotides: 7. This CDR3 has 16 amino acids. Germline V lookup: CDR1 KGHSH, CDR2 LQKENI. Full variable domain (rest looked up from reference TRBV18 and TRBJ2-1): NAGVMQNPRHLVRRRGQEARLRCSPMKGHSHVYWYRQLPEEGLKFMVYLQKENIIDESGMPKERFSAEFPKEGPSILRIQQVVRGDSAAYFCASSSAGTGGYNEQFFGPGTRLTVL.

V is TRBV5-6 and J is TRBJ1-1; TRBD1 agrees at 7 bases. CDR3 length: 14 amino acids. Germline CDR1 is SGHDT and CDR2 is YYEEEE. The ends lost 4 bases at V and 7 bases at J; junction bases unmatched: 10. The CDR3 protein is CASSERQGRYEAFF. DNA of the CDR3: TGTGCCAGCAGCGAGAGACAGGGACGATATGAAGCTTTCTTT.

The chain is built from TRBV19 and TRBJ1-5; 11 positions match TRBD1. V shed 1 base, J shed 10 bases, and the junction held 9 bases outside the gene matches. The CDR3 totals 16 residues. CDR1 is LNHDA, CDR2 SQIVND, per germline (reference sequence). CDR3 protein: CASSIGGQGAREPQHF. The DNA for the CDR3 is TGTGCCAGTAGTATAGGAGGACAGGGGGCAAGAGAACCCCAGCATTTT. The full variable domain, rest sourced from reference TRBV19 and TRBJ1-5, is DGGITQSPKYLFRKEGQNVTLSCEQNLNHDAMYWYRQDPGQGLRLIYYSQIVNDFQKGDIAEGYSVSREKKESFPLTVTSAQKNPTAFYLCASSIGGQGAREPQHFGDGTRLSIL.

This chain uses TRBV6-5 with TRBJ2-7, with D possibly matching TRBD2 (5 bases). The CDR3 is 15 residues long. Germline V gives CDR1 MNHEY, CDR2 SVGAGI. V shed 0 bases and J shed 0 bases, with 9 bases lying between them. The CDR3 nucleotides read TGTGCCAGCAGTTACTCTGGGAGCCGCTCCTACGAGCAGTACTTC. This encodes CASSYSGSRSYEQYF.

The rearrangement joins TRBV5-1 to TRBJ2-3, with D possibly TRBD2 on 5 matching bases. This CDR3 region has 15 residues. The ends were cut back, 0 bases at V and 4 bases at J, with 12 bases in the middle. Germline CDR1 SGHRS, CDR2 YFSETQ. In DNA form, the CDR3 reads TGCGCCAGCAGCTTGGTTGGGCTACTAGCAGATACGCAGTATTTT. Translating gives CASSLVGLLADTQYF. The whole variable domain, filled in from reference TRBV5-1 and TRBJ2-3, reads KAGVTQTPRYLIKTRGQQVTLSCSPISGHRSVSWYQQTPGQGLQFLFEYFSETQRNKGNFPGRFSGRQFSNSRSEMNVSTLELGDSALYLCASSLVGLLADTQYFGPGTRLTVL.

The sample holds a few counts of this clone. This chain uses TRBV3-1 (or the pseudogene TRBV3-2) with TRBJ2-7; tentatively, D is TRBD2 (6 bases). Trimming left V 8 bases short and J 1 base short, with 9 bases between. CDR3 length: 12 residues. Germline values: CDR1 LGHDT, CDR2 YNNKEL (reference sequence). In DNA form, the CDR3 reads TGTGCCAGCGGTAGCGGTTCCTACGAGCAGTACTTC. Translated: CASGSGSYEQYF.

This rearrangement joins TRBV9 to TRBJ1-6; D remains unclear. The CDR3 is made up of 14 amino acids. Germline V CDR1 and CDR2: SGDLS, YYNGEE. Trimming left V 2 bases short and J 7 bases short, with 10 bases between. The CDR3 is CASSVDILNSPLHF. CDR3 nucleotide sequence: TGTGCCAGCAGCGTTGACATCTTGAATTCACCCCTCCACTTT.

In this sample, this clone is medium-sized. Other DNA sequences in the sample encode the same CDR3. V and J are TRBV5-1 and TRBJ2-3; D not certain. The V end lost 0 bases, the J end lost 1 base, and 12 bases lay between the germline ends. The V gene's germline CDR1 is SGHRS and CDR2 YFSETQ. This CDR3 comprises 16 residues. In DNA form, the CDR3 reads TGCGCCAGCAGCTTGGAATGGGGTGGGGGCACAGATACGCAGTATTTT. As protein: CASSLEWGGGTDTQYF.

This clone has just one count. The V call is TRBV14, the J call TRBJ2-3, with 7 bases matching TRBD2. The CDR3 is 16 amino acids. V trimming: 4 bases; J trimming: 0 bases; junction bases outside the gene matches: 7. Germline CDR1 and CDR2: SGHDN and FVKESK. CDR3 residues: CASSPPGGYSTDTQYF. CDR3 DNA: TGTGCCAGCAGCCCCCCCGGGGGGTACAGCACAGATACGCAGTATTTT. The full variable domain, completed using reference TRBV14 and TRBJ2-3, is EAGVTQFPSHSVIEKGQTVTLRCDPISGHDNLYWYRRVMGKEIKFLLHFVKESKQDESGMPNNRFLAERTGGTYSTLKVQPAELEDSGVYFCASSPPGGYSTDTQYFGPGTRLTVL.

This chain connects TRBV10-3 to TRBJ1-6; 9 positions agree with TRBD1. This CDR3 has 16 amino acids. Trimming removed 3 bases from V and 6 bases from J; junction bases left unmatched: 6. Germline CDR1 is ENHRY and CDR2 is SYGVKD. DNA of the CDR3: TGTGCCATCAGTGAAAGCCCGGGACAGGGTAATTCACCCCTCCACTTT. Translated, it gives CAISESPGQGNSPLHF.

In DNA, the CDR3 is TGTGCCAGCAGTGATGCGCCATTGGGTGAAAAACTGTTTTTT. It specifies CASSDAPLGEKLFF. The rearrangement uses TRBV6-1 and TRBJ1-4; D not certain. Trimming stripped 3 bases from V and 7 bases from J, with 12 bases between. The CDR3 runs 14 residues. Germline V gene data show CDR1 as MNHNS and CDR2 as SASEGT.

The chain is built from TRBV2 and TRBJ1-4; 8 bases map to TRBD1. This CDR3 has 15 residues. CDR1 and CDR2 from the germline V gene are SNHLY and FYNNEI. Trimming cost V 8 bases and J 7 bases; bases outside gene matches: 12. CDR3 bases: TGTGCCAGCCTAGATCCGACAGGGGCCATTGAAAAACTGTTTTTT. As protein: CASLDPTGAIEKLFF.

CDR3 DNA sequence: TGTGCCATCAGTGAGCCAGCGGGGGAAACAGATACGCAGTATTTT. The encoded protein is CAISEPAGETDTQYF. The chain links TRBV10-3 to TRBJ2-3; 8 nucleotides match TRBD2. V was pared by 2 bases and J by 3 bases, with 4 bases of the junction left unmatched. The CDR3 is 15 amino acids. In germline, CDR1 is ENHRY, CDR2 SYGVKD.

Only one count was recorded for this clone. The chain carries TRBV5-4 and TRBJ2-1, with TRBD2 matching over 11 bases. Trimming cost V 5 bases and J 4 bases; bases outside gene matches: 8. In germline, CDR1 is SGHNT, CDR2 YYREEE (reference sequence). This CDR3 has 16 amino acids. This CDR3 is CASRPTSGGIYNEQFF. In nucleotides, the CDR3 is TGTGCCAGCAGACCAACTAGCGGGGGTATATACAATGAGCAGTTCTTC.

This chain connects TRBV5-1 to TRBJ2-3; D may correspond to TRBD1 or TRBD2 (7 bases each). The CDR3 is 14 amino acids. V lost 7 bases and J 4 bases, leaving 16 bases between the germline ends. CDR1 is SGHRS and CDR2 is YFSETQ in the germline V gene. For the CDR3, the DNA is TGCGCCAGCTGCGTCAGGGGGGGAGCAGATACGCAGTATTTT. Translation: CASCVRGGADTQYF.